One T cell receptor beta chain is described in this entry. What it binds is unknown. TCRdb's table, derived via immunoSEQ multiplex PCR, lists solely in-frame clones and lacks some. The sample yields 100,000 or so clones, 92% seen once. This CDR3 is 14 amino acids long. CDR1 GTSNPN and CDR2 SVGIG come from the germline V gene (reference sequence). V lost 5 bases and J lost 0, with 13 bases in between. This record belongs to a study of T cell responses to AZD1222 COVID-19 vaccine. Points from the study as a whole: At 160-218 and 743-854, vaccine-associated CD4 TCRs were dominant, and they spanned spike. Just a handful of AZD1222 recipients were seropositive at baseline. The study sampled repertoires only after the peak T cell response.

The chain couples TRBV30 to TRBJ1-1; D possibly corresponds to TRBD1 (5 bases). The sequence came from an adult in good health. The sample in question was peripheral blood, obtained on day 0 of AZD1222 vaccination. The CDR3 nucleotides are TGTGCCTGGGCCTGGACACCCATGAACACTGAAGCTTTCTTT. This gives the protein CAWAWTPMNTEAFF.